The rows below give T cell receptor beta chains drawn from one sample of a study of neurological immune-mediated disorders. One entry per CDR3 protein, called by TCRdb with MiXCR from the 5' RACE reads. The sample includes roughly 80,000 distinct CDR3 sequences, approximately 17% of them seen just once. What was sequenced was PBMCs. These receptors originate from a woman in her forties in good health. Each CDR3 is given without its conserved first and last residue. The D gene is left open where the match is weak.

V	J	D	CDR3
TRBV20-1	TRBJ1-1	.	SASSGRTAF
TRBV20-1	TRBJ2-5	TRBD2	SAREAGEKEETQY
TRBV6-2/TRBV6-3	TRBJ2-5	.	ASTDGGEETQY
TRBV24-1	TRBJ2-3	.	ATSDWQGPDTQY
TRBV7-2	TRBJ1-2	.	ASSSNPRPSYGYT
TRBV7-2	TRBJ2-3	TRBD1	ASSSPSLRTGGWDTQY
TRBV11-3	TRBJ2-2	.	ASSLASTGELF
TRBV7-2	TRBJ2-7	.	ASSSIASSTEQY
TRBV7-9	TRBJ2-1	.	ASSPRGGGPREQF
TRBV6-2/TRBV6-3	TRBJ1-1	TRBD1	ASSYGVGTALGTEAF
TRBV28	TRBJ1-4	.	ASSLGEKLF
TRBV5-1	TRBJ2-1	.	ASSLDRDYNEQF
TRBV2	TRBJ1-2	TRBD1	ASSENRGGYGYT
TRBV6-2/TRBV6-3	TRBJ2-2	TRBD1	ASQDRQAGELF
TRBV7-2	TRBJ1-1	.	ASSLGRYTEAF
TRBV3-1	TRBJ1-2	.	ASRQIQAYGYT
TRBV9	TRBJ1-6	.	ASSPRGADSPLH
TRBV20-1	TRBJ1-1	TRBD1	SARAVEGQGNGAF
TRBV6-2/TRBV6-3	TRBJ2-2	TRBD2	ASSYTSGGDPTGELF
TRBV5-1	TRBJ2-2	.	ASSVRASGELF
TRBV28	TRBJ1-5	.	ASLQASIINPQH
TRBV7-2	TRBJ1-1	.	ASTPWGGGPEAF
TRBV20-1	TRBJ2-7	TRBD1	SARRLPGQGSYEQY
TRBV10-3	TRBJ2-2	TRBD1	AISPGQVVPGELF
TRBV6-5	TRBJ1-2	TRBD1	ASSRGQGMSGYT
TRBV5-1	TRBJ2-5	TRBD2	ASSLISGGAQETQY
TRBV4-1	TRBJ2-5	TRBD2	ASSQTGTSLETQY
TRBV20-1	TRBJ1-1	.	SAPSEGGTEAF
TRBV29-1	TRBJ2-3	.	SVVHRVADTQY
TRBV7-2	TRBJ2-7	.	ASSSTVVEQY
TRBV6-1	TRBJ2-5	.	ASSETSRQETQY
TRBV7-2	TRBJ1-1	.	ASTRTFNTEAF
TRBV6-4	TRBJ2-1	TRBD2	ASSDSSGGANEQF
TRBV20-1	TRBJ1-3	TRBD1	SATQGLAGNTIY
TRBV7-3	TRBJ2-3	TRBD2	ASGPGTSGGLGTDTQY
TRBV7-2	TRBJ2-5	.	ASSLAYGETQY
TRBV10-2	TRBJ2-1	.	ASRDWSSYNEQF
TRBV20-1	TRBJ2-7	.	SARDKDWSYEQY
TRBV10-3	TRBJ2-2	TRBD1	AISDQDRATGELF
TRBV6-6	TRBJ1-1	.	ASSQRGPDTEAF
TRBV20-1	TRBJ1-2	TRBD1	SAREGQAYGYT
TRBV9	TRBJ2-1	TRBD2	ASSDASGGVLNEQF
TRBV20-1	TRBJ2-3	.	SAGGIADTQY
TRBV20-1	TRBJ2-3	TRBD2	SASLFSGGIDTQY
TRBV5-1	TRBJ1-2	.	ASSLQGMGYGYT
TRBV4-2	TRBJ1-5	TRBD1	ASSQATTGSGQPQH
TRBV20-1	TRBJ2-1	.	SAPARKGGGEQF
TRBV7-3	TRBJ2-2	.	ASSLPSTGELF
TRBV7-3	TRBJ2-3	.	ASRYNTDTQY
TRBV30	TRBJ2-5	.	AWDGQRGTQY
TRBV5-1	TRBJ1-5	.	ASSLDGRRDQPQH